The TCR beta chain under discussion was sequenced for a study of cytomegalovirus exposure and HLA in healthy donors. Study-wide results and limits: There were some V segments, including TRBV6-2 and TRBV6-3, excluded as indistinguishable.

Regarding this clone: The antigen is unknown.

Germline CDR1 LGHNA, CDR2 YNFKEQ. This CDR3 spans 15 amino acids. Trimming shortened V by 1 base and J by 0 bases, and 7 bases separated the two germline ends. PCR amplification relied on 60 Vbeta primers (plus 13 Jbeta primers). Only in-frame clones appear in the TCRdb table, and some are missing; sequencing was by immunoSEQ multiplex PCR. The table records about 200,000 clones, more than 75% of them present only once. The sequence was collected from a woman aged 40 to 50 in good health and CMV-seronegative. Source material: PBMCs. J is TRBJ2-1 and V is TRBV4-2, with no clear D. CDR3 nucleotides: TGTGCCAGCAGCCAAGGGAGAAGCTCCTACAATGAGCAGTTCTTC. It specifies CASSQGRSSYNEQFF.